Listed below are T cell receptor beta chains from one sample, sequenced in a study of shared clonotypes between healthy human individuals. Assay used: immunoSEQ multiplex PCR; TCRdb lists only in-frame clones, some missing. Counted here are approximately 2.3 million clones, 85% to 95% occurring once; the ten biggest clones make up 0.39%. The sequenced sample consisted of naive CD4+ T cells from PBMCs. The receptors come from a young man in good health. Some clones in this sample may be carry-over from other donors' samples. The CDR3 runs from the conserved cysteine through the conserved F or W. The D gene is left open where the match is weak. Clone size is shown for a subset of rows, as once, few, many or a class of expanded clone.

TRBJ2-3 TRBV2 NA NA TGTGCCAGCAGGAGGGACGGAAAATCCACAGATACGCAGTATTTT CASRRDGKSTDTQYF
TRBJ2-3 TRBV10-3 NA NA TGTGCCATCAGTGTAGATCCCCAAAGCACAGATACGCAGTATTTT CAISVDPQSTDTQYF
TRBJ2-7 TRBV4-1 TRBD2 NA TGCGCCAGCAGCCAGGCCGGGACTAGGAGTCCCTACGAGCAGTACTTC CASSQAGTRSPYEQYF
TRBJ2-1 TRBV5-1 NA once TGCGCCAGCAGCTCCCCCCACGGGGCGAGGGGGGCTTTTGAGCAGTTCTTC CASSSPHGARGAFEQFF
TRBJ1-2 TRBV18 NA once TGTGCCAGCTCACCATCCCAAGGAGGTGACTATGGCTACACCTTC CASSPSQGGDYGYTF
TRBJ2-2 TRBV12-2 NA NA TGTGCAAGTCGCTTAGCAGGGCAGGGGGCAAGGACCGGGGAGCTGTTTTTT CASRLAGQGARTGELFF
TRBJ1-1 TRBV2 NA NA TGTGCCAGCAGTGAACTACGGGGGGCTTACACTGAAGCTTTCTTT CASSELRGAYTEAFF
TRBJ1-2 TRBV15 TRBD1 NA TGTGCCACCGGCTTCGGGACAGGGAACTATGGCTACACCTTC CATGFGTGNYGYTF
TRBJ2-3 TRBV5-1 NA NA TGCGCCACAAAACCGGGGGGCGCAGATACGCAGTATTTT CATKPGGADTQYF
TRBJ1-2 TRBV6-5 NA NA TGTGCCATCAGTGACAAGGGAGACTATGGCTACACCTTC CAISDKGDYGYTF
TRBJ1-3 TRBV5-1 NA NA TGCGCCAGCAGCCCCGGGACAAACGGAAACACCATATATTTT CASSPGTNGNTIYF
TRBJ2-7 TRBV2 TRBD2 NA TGTGCCAGCAGTCTAAGCGGGAGGGGGTCCTACGAGCAGTACTTC CASSLSGRGSYEQYF
TRBJ1-2 TRBV6-5 NA NA TGTGCCAGCAGTTACCGATCAGGGGATGGCTACACCTTC CASSYRSGDGYTF
TRBJ2-7 TRBV30 TRBD2 NA TGTGCCTGGAGGTATCGGACTAGCGGGAGCCTGATTGACGAGCAGTACTTC CAWRYRTSGSLIDEQYF
TRBJ2-3 TRBV28 NA NA TGTGCCAGCAGTTTAACTAGGAGGACAGATACGCAGTATTTT CASSLTRRTDTQYF
TRBJ2-1 TRBV7-2 NA once TGTGCCAGCAGCGCCGACGGGTTGGGCTACAATGAGCAGTTCTTC CASSADGLGYNEQFF
TRBJ2-2 TRBV6-6 TRBD1 NA TGTGCCAGAGGACAGGGAGGCACCGGGGAGCTGTTTTTT CARGQGGTGELFF